The clone carrying this T cell receptor (beta chain) was counted a few times. Its antigen is not identified. Only one heparinised blood draw was taken per donor, and its volume averaged about 120 mL. CD45RO/CCR7/CD25/CD127/CD95/CD27 staining was used to isolate CD4+ naive, central memory, regulatory and stem cell-like memory cells by sorting. The purity of all sorted populations exceeded 95%. The sample comes from a study of beta chain features in type 1 diabetes. The isolated RNA, all of it, was reverse transcribed, so expressed TCRB transcripts were what got sequenced. Some clones are missing from TCRdb's copy, which holds only in-frame ones; the method was immunoSEQ multiplex PCR. The sample shows roughly 160,000 clones, roughly 8% of them seen only once. CDR1 and CDR2 (germline): LGHNA, YNFKEQ. Between the trimmed V and J ends, which lost 0 bases and 0 bases, there was a span of 11 bases. The CDR3 extends over 16 amino acids.

Study-wide results and caveats: Among patients with Type 1 diabetes, TCRB CDR3s were moderately but significantly shorter in every one of the four CD4+ subsets. For type 1 diabetes patients, VDJ junctions showed fewer insertions and more deletions.

The chain links TRBV4-2 to TRBJ1-1; tentatively, D is TRBD1 (6 bases). The clonotype originates from a woman in her 40s with type 1 diabetes. Sequences were obtained from central memory CD4+ T cells from blood. The DNA of the CDR3 is TGTGCCAGCAGCCAAGATATTGCAGGGGTGAACACTGAAGCTTTCTTT. Its protein product is CASSQDIAGVNTEAFF.